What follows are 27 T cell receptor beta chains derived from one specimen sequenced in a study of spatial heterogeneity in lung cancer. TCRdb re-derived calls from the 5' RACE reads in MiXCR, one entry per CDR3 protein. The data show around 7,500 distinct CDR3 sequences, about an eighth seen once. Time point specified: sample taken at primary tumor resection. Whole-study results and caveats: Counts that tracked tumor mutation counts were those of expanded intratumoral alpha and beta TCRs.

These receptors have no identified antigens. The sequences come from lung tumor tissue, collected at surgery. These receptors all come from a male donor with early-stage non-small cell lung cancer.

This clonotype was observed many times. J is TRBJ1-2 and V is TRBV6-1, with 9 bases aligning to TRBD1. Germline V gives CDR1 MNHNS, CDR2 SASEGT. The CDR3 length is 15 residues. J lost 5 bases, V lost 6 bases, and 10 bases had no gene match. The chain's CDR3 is CASRPGQGDLYGYTF. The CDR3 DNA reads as TGTGCCAGCAGGCCGGGACAGGGAGACCTTTATGGCTACACCTTC.

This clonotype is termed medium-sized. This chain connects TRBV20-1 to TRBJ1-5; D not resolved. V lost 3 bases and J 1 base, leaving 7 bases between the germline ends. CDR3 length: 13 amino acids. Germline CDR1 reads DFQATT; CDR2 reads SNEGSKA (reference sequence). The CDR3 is CSASWQSNQPQHF. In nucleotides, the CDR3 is TGCAGTGCTAGTTGGCAGAGCAATCAGCCCCAGCATTTT.

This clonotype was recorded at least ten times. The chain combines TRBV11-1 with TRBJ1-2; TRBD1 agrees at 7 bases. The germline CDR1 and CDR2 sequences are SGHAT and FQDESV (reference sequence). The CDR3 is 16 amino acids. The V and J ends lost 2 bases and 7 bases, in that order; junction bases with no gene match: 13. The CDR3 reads CASSLTGTALNSGYTF. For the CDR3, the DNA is TGTGCCAGCAGCTTAACCGGGACAGCCCTCAATTCTGGCTACACCTTC.

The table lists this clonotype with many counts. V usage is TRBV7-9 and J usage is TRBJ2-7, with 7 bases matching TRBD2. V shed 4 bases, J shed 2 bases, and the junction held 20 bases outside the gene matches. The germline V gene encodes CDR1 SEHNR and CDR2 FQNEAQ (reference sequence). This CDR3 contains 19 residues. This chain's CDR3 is CASSYTTREGLTSPYEQYF. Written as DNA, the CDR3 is TGTGCCAGCAGCTATACCACCAGGGAGGGTCTCACTAGTCCCTACGAGCAGTACTTC.

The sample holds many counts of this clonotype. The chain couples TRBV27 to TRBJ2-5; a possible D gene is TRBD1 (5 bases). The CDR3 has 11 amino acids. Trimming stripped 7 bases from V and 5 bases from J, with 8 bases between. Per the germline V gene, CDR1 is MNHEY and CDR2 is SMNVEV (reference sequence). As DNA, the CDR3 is TGTGCCAGCATCTCAGGGGAGACCCAGTACTTC. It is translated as CASISGETQYF.

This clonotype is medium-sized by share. CDR3 loop: CASSLGYNEQFF. The CDR3 DNA reads TGTGCCAGCAGTTTAGGCTACAATGAGCAGTTCTTC. The rearrangement joins TRBV28 to TRBJ2-1; D not resolved. Germline CDR1 reads MDHEN; CDR2 reads SYDVKM. There are 12 residues in the CDR3. The V end lost 2 bases, the J end lost 3 bases, and 2 bases lay between the germline ends.

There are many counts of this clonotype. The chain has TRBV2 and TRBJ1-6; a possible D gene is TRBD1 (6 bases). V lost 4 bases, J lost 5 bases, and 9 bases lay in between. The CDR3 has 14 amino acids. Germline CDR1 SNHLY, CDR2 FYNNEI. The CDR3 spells CASSGQDNNSPLHF. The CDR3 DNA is TGTGCCAGCAGTGGACAGGATAATAATTCACCCCTCCACTTT.

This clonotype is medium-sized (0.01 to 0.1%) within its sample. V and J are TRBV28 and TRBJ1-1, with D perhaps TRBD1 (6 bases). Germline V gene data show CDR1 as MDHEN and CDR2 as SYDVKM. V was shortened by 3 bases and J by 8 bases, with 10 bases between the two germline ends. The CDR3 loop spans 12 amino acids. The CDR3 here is CASSLGGWEAFF. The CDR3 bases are TGTGCCAGCAGTTTGGGGGGCTGGGAAGCTTTCTTT.

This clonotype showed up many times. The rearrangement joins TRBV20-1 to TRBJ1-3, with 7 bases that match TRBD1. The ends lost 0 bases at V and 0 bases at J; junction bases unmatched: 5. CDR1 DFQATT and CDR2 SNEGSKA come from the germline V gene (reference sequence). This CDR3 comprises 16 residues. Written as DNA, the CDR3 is TGCAGTGCTAGAGACTCGAACAGGGGCTCTGGAAACACCATATATTTT. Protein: CSARDSNRGSGNTIYF.

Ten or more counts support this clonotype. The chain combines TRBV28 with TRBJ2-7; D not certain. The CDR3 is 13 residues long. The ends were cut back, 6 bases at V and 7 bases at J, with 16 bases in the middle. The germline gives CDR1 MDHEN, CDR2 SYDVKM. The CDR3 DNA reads TGTGCCAGCAGCCCCGGCGGTGCCGGTGAGCAGTACTTC. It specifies CASSPGGAGEQYF.

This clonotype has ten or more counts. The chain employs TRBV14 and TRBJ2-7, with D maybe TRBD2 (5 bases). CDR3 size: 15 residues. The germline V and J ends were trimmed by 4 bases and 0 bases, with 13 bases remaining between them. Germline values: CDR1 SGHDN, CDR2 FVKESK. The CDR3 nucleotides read TGTGCCAGCAGCCCTGCGTTGGGGAGCTCCTACGAGCAGTACTTC. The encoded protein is CASSPALGSSYEQYF.

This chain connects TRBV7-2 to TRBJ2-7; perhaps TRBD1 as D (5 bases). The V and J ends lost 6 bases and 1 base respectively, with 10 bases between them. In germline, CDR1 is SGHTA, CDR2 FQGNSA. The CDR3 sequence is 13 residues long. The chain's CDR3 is CASSLSGSYEQYF. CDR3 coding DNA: TGTGCCAGCAGTCTATCAGGGTCCTACGAGCAGTACTTC. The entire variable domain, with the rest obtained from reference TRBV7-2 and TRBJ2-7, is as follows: GAGVSQSPSNKVTEKGKDVELRCDPISGHTALYWYRQSLGQGLEFLIYFQGNSAPDKSGLPSDRFSAERTGGSVSTLTIQRTQQEDSAVYLCASSLSGSYEQYFGPGTRLTVT.

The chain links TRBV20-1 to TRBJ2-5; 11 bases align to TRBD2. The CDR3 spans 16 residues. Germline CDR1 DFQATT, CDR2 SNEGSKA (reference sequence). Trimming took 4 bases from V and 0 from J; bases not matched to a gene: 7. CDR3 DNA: TGCAGTGCTATACTAGCGGGAGACCTGTACCAAGAGACCCAGTACTTC. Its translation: CSAILAGDLYQETQYF.

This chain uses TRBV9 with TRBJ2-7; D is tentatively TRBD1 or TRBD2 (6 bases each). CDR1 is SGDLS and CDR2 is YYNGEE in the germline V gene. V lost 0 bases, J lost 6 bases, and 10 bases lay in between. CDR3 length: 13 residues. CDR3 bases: TGTGCCAGCAGCGTAGAAGGGGGGCGCGAGCAGTACTTC. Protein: CASSVEGGREQYF.

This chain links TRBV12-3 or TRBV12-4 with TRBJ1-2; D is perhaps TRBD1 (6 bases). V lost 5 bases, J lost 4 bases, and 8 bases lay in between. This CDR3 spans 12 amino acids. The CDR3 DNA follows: TGTGCCAGCAGTGAACAGGGCTATGGCTACACCTTC. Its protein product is CASSEQGYGYTF.

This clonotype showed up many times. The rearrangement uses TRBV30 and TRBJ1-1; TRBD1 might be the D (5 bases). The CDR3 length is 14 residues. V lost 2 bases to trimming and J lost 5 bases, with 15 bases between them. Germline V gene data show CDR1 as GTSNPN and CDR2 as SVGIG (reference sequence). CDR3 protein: CAWSMQGRLTEAFF. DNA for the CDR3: TGTGCCTGGAGTATGCAGGGCCGGTTAACTGAAGCTTTCTTT.

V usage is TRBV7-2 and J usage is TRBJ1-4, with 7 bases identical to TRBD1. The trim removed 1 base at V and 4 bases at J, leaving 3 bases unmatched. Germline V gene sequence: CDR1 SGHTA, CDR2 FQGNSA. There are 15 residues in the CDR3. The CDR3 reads CASSLDGQVNEKLFF. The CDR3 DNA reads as TGTGCCAGCAGCTTAGACGGACAGGTTAATGAAAAACTGTTTTTT.

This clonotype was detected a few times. The DNA for the CDR3 is TGTGCCAGCAGCCCCCGACTAGCGGTTCCAGCCAAAAACATTCAGTACTTC. This sequence encodes CASSPRLAVPAKNIQYF. The rearrangement joins TRBV4-2 to TRBJ2-4; 9 nucleotides match TRBD2. The junction had 7 bases not matched to a gene; V was cut back by 4 bases and J by 0 bases. Germline values: CDR1 LGHNA, CDR2 YNFKEQ. This CDR3 comprises 17 residues.

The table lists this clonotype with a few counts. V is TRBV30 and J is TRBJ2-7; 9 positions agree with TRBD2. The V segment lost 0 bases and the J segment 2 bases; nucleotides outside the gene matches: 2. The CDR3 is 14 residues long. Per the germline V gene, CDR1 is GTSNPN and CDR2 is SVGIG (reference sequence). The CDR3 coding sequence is TGTGCCTGGAGTGTCAGCGGGAGGCCCTACGAGCAGTACGTC. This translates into CAWSVSGRPYEQYV.

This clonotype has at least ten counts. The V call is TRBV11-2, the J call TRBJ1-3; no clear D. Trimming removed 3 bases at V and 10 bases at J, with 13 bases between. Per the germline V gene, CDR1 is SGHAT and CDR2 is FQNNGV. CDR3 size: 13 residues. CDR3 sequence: CASSFDGIHTIYF. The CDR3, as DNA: TGTGCCAGCAGCTTCGACGGAATCCATACCATATATTTT.

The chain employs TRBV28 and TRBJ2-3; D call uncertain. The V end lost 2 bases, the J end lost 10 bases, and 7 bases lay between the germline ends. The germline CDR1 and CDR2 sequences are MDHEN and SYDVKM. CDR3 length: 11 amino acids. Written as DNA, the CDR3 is TGTGCCAGCAGTTTAGGTCGTCCGCAGTATTTT. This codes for CASSLGRPQYF.

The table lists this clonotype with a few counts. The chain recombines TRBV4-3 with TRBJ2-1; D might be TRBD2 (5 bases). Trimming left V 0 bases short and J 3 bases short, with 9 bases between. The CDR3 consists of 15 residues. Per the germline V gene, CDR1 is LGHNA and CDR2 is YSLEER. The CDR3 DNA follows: TGCGCCAGCAGCCAAGATCGAGGGAACTACAATGAGCAGTTCTTC. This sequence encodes CASSQDRGNYNEQFF.

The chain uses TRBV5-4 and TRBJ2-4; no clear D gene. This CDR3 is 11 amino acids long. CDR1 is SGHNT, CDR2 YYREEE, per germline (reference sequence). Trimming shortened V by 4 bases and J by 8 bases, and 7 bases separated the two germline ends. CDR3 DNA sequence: TGTGCCAGCAGCGTTCGAGACATTCAGTACTTC. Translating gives CASSVRDIQYF.

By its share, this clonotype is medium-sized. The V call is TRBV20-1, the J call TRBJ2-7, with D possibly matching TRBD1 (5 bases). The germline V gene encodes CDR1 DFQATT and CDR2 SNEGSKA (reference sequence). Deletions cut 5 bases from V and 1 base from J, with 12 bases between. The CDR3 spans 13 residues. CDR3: CSAATTDSYEQYF. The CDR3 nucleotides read TGCAGTGCTGCTACGACAGATTCCTACGAGCAGTACTTC.

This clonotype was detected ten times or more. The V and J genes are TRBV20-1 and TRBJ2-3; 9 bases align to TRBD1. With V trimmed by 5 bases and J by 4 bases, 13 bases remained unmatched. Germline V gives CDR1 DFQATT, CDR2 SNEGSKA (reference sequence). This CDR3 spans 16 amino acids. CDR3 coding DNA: TGCAGTGCTTACGACCCCCGGGACAGGGCTGCAGATACGCAGTATTTT. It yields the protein CSAYDPRDRAADTQYF.

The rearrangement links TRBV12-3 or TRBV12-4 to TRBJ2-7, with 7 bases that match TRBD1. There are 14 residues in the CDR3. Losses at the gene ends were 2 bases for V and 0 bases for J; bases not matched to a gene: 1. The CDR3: CASSLRTGSYEQYV. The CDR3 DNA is TGTGCCAGCAGTTTAAGGACAGGCTCCTACGAGCAGTACGTC.

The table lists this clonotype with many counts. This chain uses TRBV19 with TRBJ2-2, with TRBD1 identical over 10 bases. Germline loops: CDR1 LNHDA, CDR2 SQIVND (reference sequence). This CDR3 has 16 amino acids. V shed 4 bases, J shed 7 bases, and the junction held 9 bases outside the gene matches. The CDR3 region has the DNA TGTGCCAGTAGTACAACCGGGACAGGGGTAATCGGGGAGCTGTTTTTT. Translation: CASSTTGTGVIGELFF.